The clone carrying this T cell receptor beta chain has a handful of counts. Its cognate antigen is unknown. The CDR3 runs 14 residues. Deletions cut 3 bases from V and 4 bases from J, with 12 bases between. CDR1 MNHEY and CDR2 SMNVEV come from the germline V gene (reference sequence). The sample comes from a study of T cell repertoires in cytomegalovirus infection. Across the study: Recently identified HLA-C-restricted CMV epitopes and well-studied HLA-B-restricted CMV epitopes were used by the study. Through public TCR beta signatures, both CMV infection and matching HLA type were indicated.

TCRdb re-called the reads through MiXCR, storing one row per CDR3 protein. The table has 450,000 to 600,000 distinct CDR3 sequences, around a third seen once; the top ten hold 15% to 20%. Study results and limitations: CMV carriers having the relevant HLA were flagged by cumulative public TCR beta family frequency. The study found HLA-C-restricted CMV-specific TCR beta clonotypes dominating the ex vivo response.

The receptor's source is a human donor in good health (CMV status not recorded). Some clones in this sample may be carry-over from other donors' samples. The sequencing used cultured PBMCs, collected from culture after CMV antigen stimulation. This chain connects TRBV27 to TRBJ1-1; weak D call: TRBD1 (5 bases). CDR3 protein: CASSLAGGTTEAFF. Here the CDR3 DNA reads TGTGCCAGCAGTTTGGCAGGAGGGACCACTGAAGCTTTCTTT.